One sample yielded the 14 T cell receptor beta chains listed below, sequenced in a study of cytomegalovirus exposure and HLA in healthy donors. PCR employed 60 Vbeta and 13 Jbeta primers. Clones were sequenced by immunoSEQ multiplex PCR, and TCRdb holds only the in-frame ones, with some missing. This repertoire shows some 130,000 clones, 80% found once; its top ten account for 1%. Sequenced input: PBMCs. All receptors come from a human donor in good health.

The chain recombines TRBV5-6 with TRBJ2-1; D remains unclear. The CDR3 covers 12 residues. V lost 1 base to trimming and J lost 10 bases, with 9 bases between them. In germline, CDR1 is SGHDT, CDR2 YYEEEE. The CDR3 here is CASSLQTGEQFF. DNA of the CDR3: TGTGCCAGCAGCTTGCAGACCGGGGAGCAGTTCTTC.

The chain couples TRBV6-6 to TRBJ1-4; D may be TRBD1 (5 bases). Trimming cost V 6 bases and J 7 bases, with 6 bases left between them. The CDR3 runs 11 residues. CDR1 and CDR2 from the germline V gene are MNHNY and SVGAGI (reference sequence). The CDR3 is CASSDSEKLFF. DNA for the CDR3: TGTGCCAGCAGCGACAGTGAAAAACTGTTTTTT.

The V gene is TRBV9, the J gene TRBJ2-3, with 7 bases matching TRBD2. Trimming at V came to 0 bases and at J to 8 bases, leaving 12 bases not matched to a gene. The length of the CDR3 is 16 residues. The V gene's germline CDR1 is SGDLS and CDR2 YYNGEE. The CDR3 loop reads CASSVDRTRTGGTQYF. The CDR3 DNA sequence: TGTGCCAGCAGCGTAGATCGGACTAGAACTGGGGGTACGCAGTATTTT.

This chain connects TRBV29-1 to TRBJ2-6; 7 nucleotides match TRBD2. The germline CDR1 and CDR2 sequences are SQVTM and ANQGSEA. This CDR3 contains 18 residues. Losses at the gene ends were 4 bases for V and 4 bases for J; bases not matched to a gene: 16. CDR3 sequence: CSVAQFGGGAEGANVLTF. CDR3 nucleotide sequence: TGCAGCGTTGCCCAGTTTGGGGGAGGGGCGGAAGGGGCCAACGTCCTGACTTTC.

The chain couples TRBV15 to TRBJ1-5; D ambiguous. V lost 1 base and J 1 base, leaving 5 bases between the germline ends. The germline V gene has CDR1 LNHNV and CDR2 YYDKDF (reference sequence). There are 14 residues in the CDR3. The CDR3 DNA reads TGTGCCACCAGCAGAGTACAGAGCAATCAGCCCCAGCATTTT. It specifies CATSRVQSNQPQHF.

The chain couples TRBV7-2 to TRBJ2-2; possibly TRBD1 for D (5 bases). Between the trimmed V and J ends, which lost 1 base and 5 bases, there was a span of 14 bases. The CDR3 is 16 residues long. Looked up from germline, CDR1 is SGHTA and CDR2 is FQGNSA. CDR3 residues: CASSLVGRVGTGELFF. The CDR3 DNA reads as TGTGCCAGCAGCTTAGTAGGCAGGGTCGGGACCGGGGAGCTGTTTTTT.

The V call is TRBV29-1, the J call TRBJ2-7, with a tentative D call TRBD2 (6 bases). V lost 2 bases, J lost 2 bases, and 16 bases lay in between. CDR1 is SQVTM, CDR2 ANQGSEA, per germline. The CDR3 has 15 residues. The CDR3 bases are TGCAGCGTTGAATCTGGGGGGTCGGTCGCCTACGAGCAGTACTTC. The encoded protein is CSVESGGSVAYEQYF.

This chain joins TRBV7-8 and TRBJ2-3, with a weak D call TRBD1 (6 bases). CDR1 is SGHVS and CDR2 is FQNEAQ in the germline V gene. The V end was cut by 4 bases, the J end by 0 bases, with 17 bases between. This CDR3 has 17 residues. The CDR3 here is CASSSRFDRLSTDTQYF. DNA of the CDR3: TGTGCCAGCAGCTCTAGGTTCGACAGGCTTAGCACAGATACGCAGTATTTT.

This sequence joins TRBV10-3 and TRBJ1-4; 9 bases are a match to TRBD1. CDR1 ENHRY and CDR2 SYGVKD come from the germline V gene. V trimming: 2 bases; J trimming: 4 bases; junction bases outside the gene matches: 5. This CDR3 region has 16 residues. This CDR3 reads CAISEVYRGRNEKLFF. CDR3 nucleotides: TGTGCCATCAGTGAGGTGTACAGGGGGCGTAATGAAAAACTGTTTTTT.

The chain employs TRBV7-9 and TRBJ1-2; D gene uncertain. CDR1 and CDR2 from the germline V gene are SEHNR and FQNEAQ (reference sequence). This CDR3 has 10 amino acids. Trimming stripped 4 bases from V and 6 bases from J, with 3 bases between. As DNA, the CDR3 is TGTGCCAGCAGCTCCGATGGCTACACCTTC. This translates into CASSSDGYTF.

The rearrangement uses TRBV5-4 and TRBJ1-4, with TRBD1 matching over 7 bases. The germline CDR1 and CDR2 sequences are SGHNT and YYREEE (reference sequence). This CDR3 has 16 residues. The trim removed 5 bases at V and 8 bases at J, leaving 15 bases unmatched. The CDR3 region is CASRSRATGSGEKLFF. CDR3 bases: TGTGCCAGCAGATCTAGAGCGACAGGGTCGGGGGAAAAACTGTTTTTT.

CDR3 nucleotide sequence: TGTGCCAGCAGCTTAGGGGCAGGGCCCGAGCAGTACTTC. This gives the protein CASSLGAGPEQYF. J is TRBJ2-7 and V is TRBV7-9, with D possibly TRBD1 on 5 matching bases. V lost 1 base and J 6 bases, leaving 10 bases between the germline ends. The length of the CDR3 is 13 residues. In germline, CDR1 is SEHNR, CDR2 FQNEAQ (reference sequence). The full variable domain, completed using reference TRBV7-9 and TRBJ2-7, is DTGVSQNPRHKITKRGQNVTFRCDPISEHNRLYWYRQTLGQGPEFLTYFQNEAQLEKSRLLSDRFSAERPKGSFSTLEIQRTEQGDSAMYLCASSLGAGPEQYFGPGTRLTVT.

This sequence joins TRBV19 and TRBJ2-5; weak D call: TRBD2 (5 bases). TRBJ2-7 explains the end of the DNA better; the J call may be wrong. Germline assignment: CDR1 LNHDA and CDR2 SQIVND (reference sequence). The CDR3 consists of 14 residues. CDR3 protein: CASSIDGVAYEQYF. In DNA, the CDR3 is TGTGCCAGTAGTATTGACGGCGTAGCGTACGAGCAGTACTTC.

The chain carries TRBV5-4 and TRBJ1-1; D gene uncertain. The germline V gene encodes CDR1 SGHNT and CDR2 YYREEE (reference sequence). V was cut by 5 bases and J by 0 bases, with 17 bases left in between. The CDR3 spans 16 residues. CDR3: CASRIGGESLNTEAFF. The CDR3 bases are TGTGCCAGCAGGATTGGCGGGGAATCCTTGAACACTGAAGCTTTCTTT.